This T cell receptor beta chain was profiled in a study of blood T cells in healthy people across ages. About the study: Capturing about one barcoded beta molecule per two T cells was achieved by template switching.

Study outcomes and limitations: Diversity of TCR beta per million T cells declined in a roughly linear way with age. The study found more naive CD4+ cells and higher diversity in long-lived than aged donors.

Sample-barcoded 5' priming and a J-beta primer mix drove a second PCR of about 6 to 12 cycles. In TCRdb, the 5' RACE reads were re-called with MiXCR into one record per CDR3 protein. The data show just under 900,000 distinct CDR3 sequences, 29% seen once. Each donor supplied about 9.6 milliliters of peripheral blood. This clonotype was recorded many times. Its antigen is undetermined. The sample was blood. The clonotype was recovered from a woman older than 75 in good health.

Here the CDR3 DNA reads TGTGCCAGCAGTCCCGGGGGCACAGGGTACAATGAGCAGTTCTTC. This gives the protein CASSPGGTGYNEQFF. The V and J genes are TRBV28 and TRBJ2-1; tentatively, D is TRBD1 or TRBD2 (6 bases each). Deletions cut 5 bases from V and 4 bases from J, with 15 bases between. CDR1 and CDR2 (germline): MDHEN, SYDVKM. The length of the CDR3 is 15 residues.